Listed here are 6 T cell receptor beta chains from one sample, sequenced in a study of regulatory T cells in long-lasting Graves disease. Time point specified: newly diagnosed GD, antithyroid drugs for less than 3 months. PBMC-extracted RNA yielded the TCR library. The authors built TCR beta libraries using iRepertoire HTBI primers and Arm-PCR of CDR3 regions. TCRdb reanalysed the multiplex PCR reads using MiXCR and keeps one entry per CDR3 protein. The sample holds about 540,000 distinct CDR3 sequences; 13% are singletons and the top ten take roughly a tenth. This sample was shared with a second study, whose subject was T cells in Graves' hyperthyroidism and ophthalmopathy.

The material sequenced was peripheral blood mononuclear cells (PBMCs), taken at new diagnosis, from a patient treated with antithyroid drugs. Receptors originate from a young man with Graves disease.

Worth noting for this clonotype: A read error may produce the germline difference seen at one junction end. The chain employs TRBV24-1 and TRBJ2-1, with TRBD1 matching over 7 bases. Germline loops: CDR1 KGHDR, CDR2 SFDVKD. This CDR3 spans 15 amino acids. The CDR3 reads CGTSPSRDRYNEQFF. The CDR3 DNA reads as TGTGGCACCAGCCCAAGTCGGGACAGATACAATGAGCAGTTCTTC.

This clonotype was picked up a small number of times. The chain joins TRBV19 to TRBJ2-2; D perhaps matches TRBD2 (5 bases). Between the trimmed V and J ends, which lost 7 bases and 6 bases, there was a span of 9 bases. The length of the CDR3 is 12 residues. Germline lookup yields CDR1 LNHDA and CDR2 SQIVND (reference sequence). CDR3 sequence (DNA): TGTGCCAGTACGAGGGCCCCCGGGGAGCTGTTTTTT. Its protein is CASTRAPGELFF.

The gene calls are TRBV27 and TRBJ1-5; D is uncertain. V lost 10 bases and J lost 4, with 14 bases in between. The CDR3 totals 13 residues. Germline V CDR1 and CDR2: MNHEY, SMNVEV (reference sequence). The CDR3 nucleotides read TGTGCCACTATCCCGTCCCCAAATCAGCCCCAGCATTTT. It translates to CATIPSPNQPQHF.

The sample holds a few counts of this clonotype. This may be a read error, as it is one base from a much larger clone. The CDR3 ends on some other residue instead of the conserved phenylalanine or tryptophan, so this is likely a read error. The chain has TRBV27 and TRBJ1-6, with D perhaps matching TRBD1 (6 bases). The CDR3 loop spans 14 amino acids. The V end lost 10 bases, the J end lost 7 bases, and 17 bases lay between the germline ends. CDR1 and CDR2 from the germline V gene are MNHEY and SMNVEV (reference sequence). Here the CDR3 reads CATTRGRTNSPLHV. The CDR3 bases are TGTGCCACCACCAGGGGACGGACCAATTCACCCCTCCACGTT.

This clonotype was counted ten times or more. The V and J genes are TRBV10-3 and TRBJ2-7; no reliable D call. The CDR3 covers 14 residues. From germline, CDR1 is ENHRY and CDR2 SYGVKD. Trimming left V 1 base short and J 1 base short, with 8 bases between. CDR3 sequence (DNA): TGTGCCATCAGTGAGTTTGGTAGTTCCTACGAGCAGTACTTC. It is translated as CAISEFGSSYEQYF.

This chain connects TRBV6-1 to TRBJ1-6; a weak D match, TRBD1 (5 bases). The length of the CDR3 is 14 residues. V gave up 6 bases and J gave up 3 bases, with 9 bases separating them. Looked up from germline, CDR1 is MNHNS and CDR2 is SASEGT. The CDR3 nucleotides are TGTGCCAGCAGCGCGGACAACTATAATTCACCCCTCCACTTT. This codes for CASSADNYNSPLHF.